This T cell receptor beta chain was sequenced during a study of T-cell reconstitution after alpha-beta-depleted transplantation in children. Deletions cut 2 bases from V and 6 bases from J, with 14 bases between. This CDR3 region has 15 residues. TCRbeta library preparation incorporated unique molecular identifiers. In TCRdb, the PCR reads were re-called with MiXCR into one record per CDR3 protein. The data contain 350,000 to 450,000 distinct CDR3 sequences, roughly 14% of them singletons. This chain uses TRBV12-3 or TRBV12-4 with TRBJ2-1; D is possibly TRBD1 (5 bases). The clonotype was recovered from a human donor who donated a stem cell graft to a child with Fanconi anemia. This sample comprised PBMCs, obtained from the stem cell graft. This CDR3 reads CASSLPSGWSNEQFF. The CDR3 DNA follows: TGTGCCAGCAGTTTACCTTCAGGGTGGAGCAATGAGCAGTTCTTC.